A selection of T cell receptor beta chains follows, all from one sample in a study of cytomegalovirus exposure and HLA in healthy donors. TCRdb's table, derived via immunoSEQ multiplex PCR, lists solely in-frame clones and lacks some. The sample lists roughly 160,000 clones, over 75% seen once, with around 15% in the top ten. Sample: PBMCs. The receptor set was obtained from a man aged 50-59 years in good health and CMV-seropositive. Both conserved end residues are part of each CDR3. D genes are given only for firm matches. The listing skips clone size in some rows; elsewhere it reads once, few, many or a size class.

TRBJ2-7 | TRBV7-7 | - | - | CASSQTTGYEQYF | TGTGCCAGCAGCCAAACGACGGGCTACGAGCAGTACTTC
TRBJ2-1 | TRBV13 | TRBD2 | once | CASRTVLAGEDEQFF | TGTGCCAGCAGGACTGTCCTAGCGGGAGAGGATGAGCAGTTCTTC
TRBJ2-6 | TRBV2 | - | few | CASNRGGGISGANVLTF | TGTGCCAGCAACAGAGGGGGGGGGATTTCTGGGGCCAACGTCCTGACTTTC
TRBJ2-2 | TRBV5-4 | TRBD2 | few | CASSGGPGGHTGELFF | TGTGCCAGCAGTGGAGGACCGGGGGGGCACACCGGGGAGCTGTTTTTT
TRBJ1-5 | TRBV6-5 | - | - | CASKGGGDQPQHF | TGTGCCAGCAAGGGGGGAGGGGACCAGCCCCAGCATTTT
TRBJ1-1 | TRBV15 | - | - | CATSIGGARTEAFF | TGTGCCACCAGCATCGGCGGGGCGAGGACTGAAGCTTTCTTT
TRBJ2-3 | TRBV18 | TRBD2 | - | CASSPLLTSGATDTQYF | TGTGCCAGCTCACCACTCTTAACTAGCGGGGCGACAGATACGCAGTATTTT
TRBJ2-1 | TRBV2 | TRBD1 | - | CASKLRDSVNNEQFF | TGTGCCAGCAAACTCCGGGACAGTGTCAACAATGAGCAGTTCTTC
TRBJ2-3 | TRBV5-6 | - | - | CASAPGSDTQYF | TGTGCCAGCGCCCCAGGGTCAGATACGCAGTATTTT
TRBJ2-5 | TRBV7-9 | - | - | CSSSWTQETQYF | TGTTCCAGCAGCTGGACACAAGAGACCCAGTACTTC
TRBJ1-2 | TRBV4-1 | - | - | CASSQDYRQTYGYTF | TGCGCCAGCAGCCAAGATTACAGACAGACCTATGGCTACACCTTC
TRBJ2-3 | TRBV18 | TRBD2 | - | CASSLRLAGAPTDTQYF | TGTGCCAGCTCACTTAGACTAGCGGGGGCCCCCACAGATACGCAGTATTTT
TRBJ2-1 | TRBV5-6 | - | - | CASSLSIANEQFF | TGTGCCAGCAGCTTATCCATAGCCAATGAGCAGTTCTTC
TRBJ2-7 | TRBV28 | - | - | CASSSQVGEQYF | TGTGCCAGCAGCTCCCAGGTCGGAGAGCAGTACTTC
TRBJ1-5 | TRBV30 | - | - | CAWSPTGYQPQHF | TGTGCCTGGAGCCCCACAGGGTACCAGCCCCAGCATTTT
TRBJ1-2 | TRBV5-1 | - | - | CASSTDGGGYTF | TGCGCCAGCAGCACGGACGGGGGTGGCTACACCTTC
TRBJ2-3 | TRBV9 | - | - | CASSPWTVNTDTQYF | TGTGCCAGCAGCCCGTGGACTGTTAACACAGATACGCAGTATTTT
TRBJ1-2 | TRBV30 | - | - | CAWSLSGTIYGYTF | TGTGCCTGGTCCCTGTCAGGAACGATCTATGGCTACACCTTC
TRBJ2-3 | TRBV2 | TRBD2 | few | CASSDERGGRAAQYF | TGTGCCAGCAGTGACGAGCGGGGGGGCCGAGCGGCGCAGTATTTT
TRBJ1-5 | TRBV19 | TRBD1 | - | CASNTGQGFNQPQHF | TGTGCCAGTAACACGGGACAGGGTTTTAATCAGCCCCAGCATTTT
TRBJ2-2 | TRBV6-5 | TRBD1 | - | CASSYSIGTGAGELFF | TGTGCCAGCAGTTACTCGATAGGGACAGGGGCCGGGGAGCTGTTTTTT
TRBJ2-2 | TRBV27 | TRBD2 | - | CASKKTSGGVSGELFF | TGTGCCAGCAAAAAGACTAGCGGGGGTGTAAGCGGGGAGCTGTTTTTT
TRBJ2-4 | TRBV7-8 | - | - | CASSLARAVTKNIQYF | TGTGCCAGCAGCTTAGCCAGGGCGGTGACCAAAAACATTCAGTACTTC
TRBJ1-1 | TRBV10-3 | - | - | CAITGQMGTEAFF | TGTGCCATCACGGGACAAATGGGGACTGAAGCTTTCTTT
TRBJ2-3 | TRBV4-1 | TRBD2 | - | CASSQELPLAVTDTQYF | TGCGCCAGCAGCCAAGAACTACCACTAGCGGTCACAGATACGCAGTATTTT
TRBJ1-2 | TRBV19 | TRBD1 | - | CASSPGQGRVNYGYTF | TGTGCCAGTAGTCCAGGACAGGGGAGGGTTAACTATGGCTACACCTTC
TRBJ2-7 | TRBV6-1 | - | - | CTSSDSSYEQYF | TGTACCAGCAGCGACAGCTCCTACGAGCAGTACTTC
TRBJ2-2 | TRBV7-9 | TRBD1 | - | CASRSQGPGELFF | TGTGCCAGCAGGTCACAGGGGCCCGGGGAGCTGTTTTTT
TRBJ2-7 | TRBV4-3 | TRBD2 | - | CASSPTSGGFYEQYF | TGCGCCAGCAGCCCGACTAGCGGGGGGTTCTACGAGCAGTACTTC
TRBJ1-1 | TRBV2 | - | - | CASGGPSRDTEAFF | TGTGCCAGCGGCGGCCCGTCGAGGGACACTGAAGCTTTCTTT
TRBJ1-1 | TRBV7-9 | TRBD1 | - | CASRSQGAYTEAFF | TGTGCCAGCAGATCCCAGGGGGCTTACACTGAAGCTTTCTTT
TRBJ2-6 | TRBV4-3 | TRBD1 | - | CASSHDRGWSGANVLTF | TGCGCCAGCAGCCACGACAGGGGGTGGTCTGGGGCCAACGTCCTGACTTTC
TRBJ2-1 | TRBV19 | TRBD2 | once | CASSIPAGGRYNEQFF | TGTGCCAGTAGTATTCCGGCGGGGGGCCGATACAATGAGCAGTTCTTC
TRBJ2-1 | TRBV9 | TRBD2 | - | CASSPTGPGGLGEQFF | TGTGCCAGCAGCCCAACTGGGCCGGGGGGGCTTGGTGAGCAGTTCTTC
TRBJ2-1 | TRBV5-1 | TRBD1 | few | CASSDRDRGSDEQFF | TGCGCCAGCAGCGACCGGGACAGGGGATCAGATGAGCAGTTCTTC
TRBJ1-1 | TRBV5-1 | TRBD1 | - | CASRSGTAVNTEAFF | TGCGCCAGCAGGTCCGGGACAGCAGTGAACACTGAAGCTTTCTTT
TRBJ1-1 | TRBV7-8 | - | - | CASSSRRLPEAFF | TGTGCCAGCAGCTCTAGGAGGCTTCCTGAAGCTTTCTTT
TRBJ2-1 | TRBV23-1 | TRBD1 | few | CASSQSGQGVFSDNEQFF | TGCGCCAGCAGTCAGTCGGGACAGGGGGTGTTCTCGGACAATGAGCAGTTCTTC
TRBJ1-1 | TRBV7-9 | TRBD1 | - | CASSPGQVRTEAFF | TGTGCCAGCAGCCCGGGACAGGTAAGGACTGAAGCTTTCTTT